The sequence of this T cell receptor (beta chain) was determined in a study of T cells after yellow fever vaccination. About the study: Preparation used SMART-Seq v4 Ultra Low Input for the low-cell-number fractions. The study's findings and limits: The booster response re-showed most primary clones: over 95% CD4, about 89% CD8. The secondary response showed a weaker magnitude and a faster peak, day 5 versus 15. CD4 and CD8 compartments shared a small share of clonotypes, likely from convergent recombination.

CDR3 length equals 13 residues. Between the trimmed V and J ends, which lost 5 bases and 6 bases, there was a span of 12 bases. Looked up from germline, CDR1 is MNHEY and CDR2 is SVGEGT. TCRdb analysed the 5' RACE reads with MiXCR anew, one entry per CDR3 protein. The sample holds 60,000 to 85,000 distinct CDR3 sequences, roughly 6.9% seen once. This clonotype was detected many times. Its target is unknown. The sequence was obtained from a man between 18 and 35 years old who received the YFV17D yellow fever vaccine. The starting material was CD8+ T cells sorted from PBMCs, obtained 5 days after the first yellow fever vaccination. The chain combines TRBV6-2 or TRBV6-3 with TRBJ2-3; D perhaps matches TRBD2 (6 bases). CDR3: CASSPRDSDTQYF. In DNA form, the CDR3 reads TGTGCCAGCAGTCCGAGGGACTCCGATACGCAGTATTTT.